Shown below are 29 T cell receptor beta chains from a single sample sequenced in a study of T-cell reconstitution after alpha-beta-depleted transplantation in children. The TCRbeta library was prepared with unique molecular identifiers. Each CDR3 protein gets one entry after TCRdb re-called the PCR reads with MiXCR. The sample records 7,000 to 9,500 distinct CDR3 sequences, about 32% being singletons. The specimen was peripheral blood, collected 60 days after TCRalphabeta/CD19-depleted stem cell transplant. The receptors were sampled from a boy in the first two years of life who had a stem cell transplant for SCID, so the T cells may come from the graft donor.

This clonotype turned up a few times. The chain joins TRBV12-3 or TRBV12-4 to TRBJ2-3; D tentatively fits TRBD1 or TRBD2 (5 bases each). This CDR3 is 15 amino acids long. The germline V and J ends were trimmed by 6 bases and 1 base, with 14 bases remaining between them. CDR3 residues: CASSREGLGTDTQYF. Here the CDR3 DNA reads TGTGCCAGCAGCCGCGAGGGGTTAGGCACAGATACGCAGTATTTT.

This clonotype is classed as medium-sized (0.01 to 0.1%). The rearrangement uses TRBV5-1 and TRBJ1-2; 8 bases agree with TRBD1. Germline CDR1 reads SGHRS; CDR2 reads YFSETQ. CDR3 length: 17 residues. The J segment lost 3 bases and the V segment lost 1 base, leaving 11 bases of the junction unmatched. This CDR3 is CASSLYSIQGVDYGYTF. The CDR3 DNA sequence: TGCGCCAGCAGCTTGTACTCCATACAGGGGGTTGACTATGGCTACACCTTC.

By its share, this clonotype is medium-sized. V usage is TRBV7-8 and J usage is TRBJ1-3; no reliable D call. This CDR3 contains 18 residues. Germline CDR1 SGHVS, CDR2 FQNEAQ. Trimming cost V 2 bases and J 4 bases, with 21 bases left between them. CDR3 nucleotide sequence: TGTGCCAGCAGCTTATTCAGCCACGGTCCCTGGCCCGGAAACACCATATATTTT. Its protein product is CASSLFSHGPWPGNTIYF.

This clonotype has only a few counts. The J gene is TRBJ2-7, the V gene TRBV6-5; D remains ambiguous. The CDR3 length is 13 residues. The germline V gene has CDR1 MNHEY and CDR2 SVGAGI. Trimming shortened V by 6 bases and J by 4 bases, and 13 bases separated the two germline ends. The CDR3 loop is CASSYLLGYEQYF. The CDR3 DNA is TGTGCCAGCAGCTACCTCCTCGGGTACGAGCAGTACTTC.

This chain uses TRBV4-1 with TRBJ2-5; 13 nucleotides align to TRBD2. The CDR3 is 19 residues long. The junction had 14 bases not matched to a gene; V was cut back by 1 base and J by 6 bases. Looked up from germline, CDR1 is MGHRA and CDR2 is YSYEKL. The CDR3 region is CASSQAGLAGVGREQTQYF. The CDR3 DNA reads TGCGCCAGCAGCCAAGCCGGACTAGCGGGAGTAGGGAGGGAACAGACCCAGTACTTC.

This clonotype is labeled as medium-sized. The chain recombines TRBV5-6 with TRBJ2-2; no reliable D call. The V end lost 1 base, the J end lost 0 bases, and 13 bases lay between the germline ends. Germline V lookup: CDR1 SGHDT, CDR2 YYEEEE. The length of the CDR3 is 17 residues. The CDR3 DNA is TGTGCCAGCAGCTTGTGTCGCAGCGCGTCGAACACCGGGGAGCTGTTTTTT. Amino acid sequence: CASSLCRSASNTGELFF.

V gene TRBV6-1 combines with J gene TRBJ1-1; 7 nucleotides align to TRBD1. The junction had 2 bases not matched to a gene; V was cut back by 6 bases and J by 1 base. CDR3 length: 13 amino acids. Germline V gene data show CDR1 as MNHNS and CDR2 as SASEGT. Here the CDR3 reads CASRRQGNTEAFF. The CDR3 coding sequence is TGTGCCAGCAGGCGACAGGGGAACACTGAAGCTTTCTTT.

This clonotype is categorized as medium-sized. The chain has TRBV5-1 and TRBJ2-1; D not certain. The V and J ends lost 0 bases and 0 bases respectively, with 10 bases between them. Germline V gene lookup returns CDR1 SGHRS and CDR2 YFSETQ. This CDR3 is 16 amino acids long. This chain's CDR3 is CASSLVSKSSYNEQFF. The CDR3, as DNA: TGCGCCAGCAGCTTGGTTTCCAAAAGCTCCTACAATGAGCAGTTCTTC.

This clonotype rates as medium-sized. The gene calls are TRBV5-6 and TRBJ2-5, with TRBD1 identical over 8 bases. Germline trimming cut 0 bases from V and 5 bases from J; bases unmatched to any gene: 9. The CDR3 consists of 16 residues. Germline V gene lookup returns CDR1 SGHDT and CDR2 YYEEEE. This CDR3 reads CASSLGPGQGMETQYF. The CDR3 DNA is TGTGCCAGCAGCTTGGGGCCTGGACAGGGTATGGAGACCCAGTACTTC.

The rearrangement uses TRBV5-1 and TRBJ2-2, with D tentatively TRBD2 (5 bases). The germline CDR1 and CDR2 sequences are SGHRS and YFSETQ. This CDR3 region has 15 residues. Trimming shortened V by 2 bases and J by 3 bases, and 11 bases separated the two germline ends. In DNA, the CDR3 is TGCGCCAGCAGCTTTAATTGGGGAGACACCGGGGAGCTGTTTTTT. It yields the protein CASSFNWGDTGELFF.

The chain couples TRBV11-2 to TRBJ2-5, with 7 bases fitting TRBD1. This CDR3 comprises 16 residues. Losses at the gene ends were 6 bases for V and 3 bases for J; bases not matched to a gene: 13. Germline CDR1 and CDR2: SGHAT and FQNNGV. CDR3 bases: TGTGCCAGCAGACCCGGGACAGCAAGATCTGAAGAGACCCAGTACTTC. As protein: CASRPGTARSEETQYF.

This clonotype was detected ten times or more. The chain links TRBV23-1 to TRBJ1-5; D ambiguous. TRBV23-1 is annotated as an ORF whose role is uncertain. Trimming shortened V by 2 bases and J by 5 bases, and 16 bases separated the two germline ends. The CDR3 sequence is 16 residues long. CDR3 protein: CASSQMTATGYQPQHF. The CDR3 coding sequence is TGCGCCAGCAGTCAAATGACGGCCACGGGGTATCAGCCCCAGCATTTT.

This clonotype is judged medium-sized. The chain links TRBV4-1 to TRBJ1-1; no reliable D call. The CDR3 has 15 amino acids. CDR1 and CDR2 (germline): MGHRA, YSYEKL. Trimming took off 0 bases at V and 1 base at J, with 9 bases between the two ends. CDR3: CASSQDRRANTEAFF. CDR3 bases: TGCGCCAGCAGCCAAGATAGGCGGGCGAACACTGAAGCTTTCTTT.

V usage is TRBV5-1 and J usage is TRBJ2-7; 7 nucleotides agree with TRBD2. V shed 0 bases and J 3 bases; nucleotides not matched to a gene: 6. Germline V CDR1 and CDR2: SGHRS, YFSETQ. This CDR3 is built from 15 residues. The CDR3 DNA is TGCGCCAGCAGCTTGGGGGGGGGAGGAAGCTACGAGCAGTACTTC. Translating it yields CASSLGGGGSYEQYF. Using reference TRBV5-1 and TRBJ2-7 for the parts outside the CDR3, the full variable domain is KAGVTQTPRYLIKTRGQQVTLSCSPISGHRSVSWYQQTPGQGLQFLFEYFSETQRNKGNFPGRFSGRQFSNSRSEMNVSTLELGDSALYLCASSLGGGGSYEQYFGPGTRLTVT.

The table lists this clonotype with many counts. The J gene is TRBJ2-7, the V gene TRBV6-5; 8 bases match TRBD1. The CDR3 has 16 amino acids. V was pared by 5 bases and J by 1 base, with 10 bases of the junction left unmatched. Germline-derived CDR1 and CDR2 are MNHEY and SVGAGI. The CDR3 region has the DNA TGTGCCAGCAGTCCTACCTCGACAGGGGCGTCCTACGAGCAGTACTTC. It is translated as CASSPTSTGASYEQYF.

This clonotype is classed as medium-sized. The CDR3 sequence: CASRRTGEAFF. CDR3 nucleotides: TGTGCCAGCAGGAGAACAGGAGAAGCTTTCTTT. The V call is TRBV6-5, the J call TRBJ1-1, with a possible D match to TRBD1 (5 bases). Germline CDR1 is MNHEY and CDR2 is SVGAGI. CDR3 length: 11 amino acids. Trimming removed 6 bases at V and 8 bases at J, with 10 bases between.

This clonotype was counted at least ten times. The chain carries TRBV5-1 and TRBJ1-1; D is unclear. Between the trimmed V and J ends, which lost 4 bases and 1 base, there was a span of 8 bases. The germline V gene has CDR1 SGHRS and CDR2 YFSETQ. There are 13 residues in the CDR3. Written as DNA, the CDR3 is TGCGCCAGCAGCGTCGGGCAGAACACTGAAGCTTTCTTT. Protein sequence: CASSVGQNTEAFF.

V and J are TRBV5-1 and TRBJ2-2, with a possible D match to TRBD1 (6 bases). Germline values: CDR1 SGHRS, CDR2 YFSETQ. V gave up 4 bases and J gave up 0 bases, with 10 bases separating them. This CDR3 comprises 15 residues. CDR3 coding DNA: TGCGCCAGCAGCCCGGACAGAGCGAACACCGGGGAGCTGTTTTTT. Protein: CASSPDRANTGELFF.

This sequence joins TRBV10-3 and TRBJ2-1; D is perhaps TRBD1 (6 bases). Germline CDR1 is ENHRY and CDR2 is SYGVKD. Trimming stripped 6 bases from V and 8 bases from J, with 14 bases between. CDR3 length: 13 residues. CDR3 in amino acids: CAISPRGLDEQFF. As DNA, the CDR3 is TGTGCCATCAGCCCCAGGGGTCTAGATGAGCAGTTCTTC.

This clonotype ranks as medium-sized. Here the CDR3 DNA reads TGCAGTGCTACCTTCTCGACAGGTAGGGATGAGCAGTTCTTC. It codes for CSATFSTGRDEQFF. The chain couples TRBV20-1 to TRBJ2-1; D is perhaps TRBD1 (6 bases). The ends were cut back, 4 bases at V and 8 bases at J, with 18 bases in the middle. This CDR3 contains 14 residues. The V gene's germline CDR1 is DFQATT and CDR2 SNEGSKA (reference sequence).

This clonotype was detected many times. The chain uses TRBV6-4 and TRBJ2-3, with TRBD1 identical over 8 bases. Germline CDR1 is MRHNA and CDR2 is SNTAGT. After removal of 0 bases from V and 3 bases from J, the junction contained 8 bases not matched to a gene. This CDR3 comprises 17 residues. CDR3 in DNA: TGTGCCAGCAGTGACTCTAACAGGGGGTTTAGGACAGATACGCAGTATTTT. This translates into CASSDSNRGFRTDTQYF.

The CDR3 sequence is CASSLGLQETQYF. The CDR3 DNA is TGTGCCAGCTCTCTGGGACTTCAAGAGACCCAGTACTTC. The rearrangement joins TRBV18 to TRBJ2-5, with D perhaps matching TRBD2 (6 bases). The CDR3 has 13 amino acids. Germline V gene lookup returns CDR1 KGHSH and CDR2 LQKENI. Trimming stripped 6 bases from V and 2 bases from J, with 10 bases between.

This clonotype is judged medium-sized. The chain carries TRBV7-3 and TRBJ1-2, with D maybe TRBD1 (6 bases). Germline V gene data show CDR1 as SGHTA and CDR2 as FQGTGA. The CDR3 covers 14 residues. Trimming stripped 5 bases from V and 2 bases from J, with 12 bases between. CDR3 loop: CASSQGTSNYGYTF. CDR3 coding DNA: TGTGCCAGCAGCCAAGGGACATCAAACTATGGCTACACCTTC.

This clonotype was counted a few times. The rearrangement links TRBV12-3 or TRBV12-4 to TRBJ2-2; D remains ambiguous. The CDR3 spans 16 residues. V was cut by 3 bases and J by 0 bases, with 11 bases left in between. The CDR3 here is CASSLDSSANTGELFF. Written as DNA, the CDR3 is TGTGCCAGCAGTTTGGATTCAAGCGCGAACACCGGGGAGCTGTTTTTT.

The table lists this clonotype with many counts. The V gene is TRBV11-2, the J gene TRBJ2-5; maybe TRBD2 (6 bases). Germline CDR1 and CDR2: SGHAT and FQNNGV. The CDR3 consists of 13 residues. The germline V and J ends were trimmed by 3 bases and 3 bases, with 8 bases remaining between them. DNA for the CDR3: TGTGCCAGCAGCTTGGGGAGGAAAGAGACCCAGTACTTC. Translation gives CASSLGRKETQYF.

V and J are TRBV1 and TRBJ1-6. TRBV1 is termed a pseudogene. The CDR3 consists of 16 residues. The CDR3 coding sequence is TGCACCAGCAGCCAAGATTTCGGCCATAGAAATTCACCCCTCCACTTT. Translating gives CTSSQDFGHRNSPLHF.

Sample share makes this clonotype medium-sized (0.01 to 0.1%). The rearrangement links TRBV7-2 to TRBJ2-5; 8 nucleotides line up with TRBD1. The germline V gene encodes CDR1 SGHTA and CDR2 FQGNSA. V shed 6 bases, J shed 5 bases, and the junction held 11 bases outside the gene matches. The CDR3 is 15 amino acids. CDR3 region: CASSAGGLARETQYF. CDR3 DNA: TGTGCCAGCAGTGCAGGGGGCTTGGCAAGGGAGACCCAGTACTTC.

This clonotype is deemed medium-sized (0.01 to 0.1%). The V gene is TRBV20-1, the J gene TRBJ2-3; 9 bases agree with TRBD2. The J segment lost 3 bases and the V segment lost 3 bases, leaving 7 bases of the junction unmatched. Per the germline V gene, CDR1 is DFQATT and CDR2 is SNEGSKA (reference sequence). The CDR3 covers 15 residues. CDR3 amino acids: CSARRRGGATDTQYF. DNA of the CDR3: TGCAGTGCTAGGCGGCGCGGGGGGGCGACAGATACGCAGTATTTT.

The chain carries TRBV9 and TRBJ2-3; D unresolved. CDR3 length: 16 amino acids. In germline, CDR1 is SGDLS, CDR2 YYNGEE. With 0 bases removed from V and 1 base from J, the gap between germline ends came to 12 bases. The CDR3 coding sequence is TGTGCCAGCAGCGTAGGGGTACTCCTCCGCACAGATACGCAGTATTTT. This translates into CASSVGVLLRTDTQYF.